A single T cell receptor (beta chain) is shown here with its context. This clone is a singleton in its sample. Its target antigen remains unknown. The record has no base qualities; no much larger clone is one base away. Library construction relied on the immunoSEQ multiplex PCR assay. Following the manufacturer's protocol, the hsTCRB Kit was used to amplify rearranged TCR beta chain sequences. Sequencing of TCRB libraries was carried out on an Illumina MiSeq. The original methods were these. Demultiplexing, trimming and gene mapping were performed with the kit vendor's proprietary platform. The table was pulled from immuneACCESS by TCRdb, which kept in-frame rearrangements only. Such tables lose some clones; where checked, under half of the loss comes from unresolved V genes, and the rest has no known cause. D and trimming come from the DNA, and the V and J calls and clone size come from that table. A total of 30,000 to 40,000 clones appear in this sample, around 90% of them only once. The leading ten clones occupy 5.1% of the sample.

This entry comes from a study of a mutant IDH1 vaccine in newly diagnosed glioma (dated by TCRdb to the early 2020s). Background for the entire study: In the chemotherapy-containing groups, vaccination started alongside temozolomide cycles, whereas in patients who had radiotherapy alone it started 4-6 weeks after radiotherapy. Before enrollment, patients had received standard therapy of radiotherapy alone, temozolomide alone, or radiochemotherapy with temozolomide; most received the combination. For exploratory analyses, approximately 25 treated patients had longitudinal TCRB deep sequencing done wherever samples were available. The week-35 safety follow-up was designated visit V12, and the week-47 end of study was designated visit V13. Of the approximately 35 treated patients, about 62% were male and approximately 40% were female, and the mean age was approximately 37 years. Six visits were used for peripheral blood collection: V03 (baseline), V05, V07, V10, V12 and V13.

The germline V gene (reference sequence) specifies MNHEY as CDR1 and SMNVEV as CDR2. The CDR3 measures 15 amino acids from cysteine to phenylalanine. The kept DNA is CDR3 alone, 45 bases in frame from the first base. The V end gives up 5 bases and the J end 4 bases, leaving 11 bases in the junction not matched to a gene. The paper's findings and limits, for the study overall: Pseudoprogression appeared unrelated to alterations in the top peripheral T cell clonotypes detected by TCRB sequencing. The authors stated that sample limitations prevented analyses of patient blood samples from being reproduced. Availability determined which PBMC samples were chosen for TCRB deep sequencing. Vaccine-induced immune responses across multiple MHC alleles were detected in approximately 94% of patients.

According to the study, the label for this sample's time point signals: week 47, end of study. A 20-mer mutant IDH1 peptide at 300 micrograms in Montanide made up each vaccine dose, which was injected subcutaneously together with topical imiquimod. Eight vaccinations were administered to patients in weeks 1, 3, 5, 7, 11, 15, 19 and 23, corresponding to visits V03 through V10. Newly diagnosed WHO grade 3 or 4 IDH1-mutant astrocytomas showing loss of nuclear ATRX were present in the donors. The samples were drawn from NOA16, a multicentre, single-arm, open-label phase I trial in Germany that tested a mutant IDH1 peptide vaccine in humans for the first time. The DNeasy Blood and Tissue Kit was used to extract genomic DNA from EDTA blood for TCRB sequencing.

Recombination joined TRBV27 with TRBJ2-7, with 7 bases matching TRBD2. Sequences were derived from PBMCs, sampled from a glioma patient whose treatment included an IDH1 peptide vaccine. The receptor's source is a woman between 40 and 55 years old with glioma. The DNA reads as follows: TGTGCCAGCAGTATGAAAATTAGCGGGCTTTACGAGCAGTACTTC. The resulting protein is CASSMKISGLYEQYF.